The T cell receptor (beta chain) described here comes from a study of human T cells and chemical hapten exposure. Overall study context: Epicutaneous patch tests delivered 0.01% DPC to the upper back, with evaluation at 6 days.

Stated time point: pre-sensitization, week 0. Treatment of the sample: therapeutic diphenylcyclopropenone sensitization with weekly scalp DPC. The donor pool consisted of alopecia patients aged 18 to 70 years, considered suitable for DPC. The template was total RNA from unfractionated whole blood. TCRdb called the RACE reads again in MiXCR, with one record for every CDR3 protein. The sample has around 110,000 distinct CDR3 sequences, approximately 12% seen once. Germline V gene sequence: CDR1 MNHNS, CDR2 SASEGT. V lost 4 bases to trimming and J lost 8 bases, with 14 bases between them. CDR3 length: 14 amino acids.

The genes are TRBV6-1 and TRBJ1-4; D remains ambiguous. The sample in question was whole blood, obtained in connection with sensitization to the hapten diphenylcyclopropenone (DPC). The origin of this receptor is a woman aged 50 to 60 with alopecia areata. Some clones in this sample may be carry-over from other donors' samples. CDR3 residues: CASSGPGVAEKLFF. In DNA form, the CDR3 reads TGTGCCAGCAGTGGGCCGGGAGTGGCCGAAAAACTGTTTTTT.